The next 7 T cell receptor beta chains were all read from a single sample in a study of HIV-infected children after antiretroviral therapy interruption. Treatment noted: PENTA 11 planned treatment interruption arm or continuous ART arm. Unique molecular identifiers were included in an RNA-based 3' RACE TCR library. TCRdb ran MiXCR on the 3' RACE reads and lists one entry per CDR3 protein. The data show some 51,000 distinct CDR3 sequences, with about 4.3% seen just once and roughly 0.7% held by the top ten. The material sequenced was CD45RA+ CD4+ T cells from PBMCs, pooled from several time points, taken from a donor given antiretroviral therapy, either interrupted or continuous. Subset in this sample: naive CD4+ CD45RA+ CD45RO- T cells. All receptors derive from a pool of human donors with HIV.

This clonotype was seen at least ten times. The CDR3 here is CASSPLQGGSTDTQYF. Written as DNA, the CDR3 is TGTGCCAGCAGCCCGCTACAGGGGGGGAGCACAGATACGCAGTATTTT. This chain joins TRBV5-6 and TRBJ2-3; D might be TRBD1 (8 bases). Germline V gene lookup returns CDR1 SGHDT and CDR2 YYEEEE. There are 16 residues in the CDR3. V lost 4 bases to trimming and J lost 0 bases, with 15 bases between them.

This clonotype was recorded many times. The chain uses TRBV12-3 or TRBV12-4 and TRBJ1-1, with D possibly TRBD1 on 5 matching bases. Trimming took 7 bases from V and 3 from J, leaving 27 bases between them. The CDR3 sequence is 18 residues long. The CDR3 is CASTPRKGATSRDTEAFF. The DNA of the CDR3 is TGTGCCAGCACCCCAAGAAAAGGGGCGACATCTCGGGACACTGAAGCTTTCTTT.

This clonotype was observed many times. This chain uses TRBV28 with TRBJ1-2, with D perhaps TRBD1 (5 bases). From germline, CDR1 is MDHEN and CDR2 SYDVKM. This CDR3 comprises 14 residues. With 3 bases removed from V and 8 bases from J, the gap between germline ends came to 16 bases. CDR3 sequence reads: CASSLAGPGYGYTF. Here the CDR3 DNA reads TGTGCCAGCAGTTTGGCGGGACCTGGGTACGGCTACACCTTC.

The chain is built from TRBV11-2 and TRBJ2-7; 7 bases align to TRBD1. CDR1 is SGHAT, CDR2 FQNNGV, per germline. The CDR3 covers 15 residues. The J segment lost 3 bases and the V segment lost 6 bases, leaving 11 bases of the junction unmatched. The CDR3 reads CASRFLGDRFYEQYF. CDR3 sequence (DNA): TGTGCCAGCAGATTTCTCGGGGACAGATTCTACGAGCAGTACTTC.

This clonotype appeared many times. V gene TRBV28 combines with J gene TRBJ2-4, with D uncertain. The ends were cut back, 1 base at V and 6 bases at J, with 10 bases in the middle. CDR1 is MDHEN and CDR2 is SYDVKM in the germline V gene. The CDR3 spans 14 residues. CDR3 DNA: TGTGCCAGCAGTTTATCAAGACCGATAAACATTCAGTACTTC. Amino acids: CASSLSRPINIQYF.

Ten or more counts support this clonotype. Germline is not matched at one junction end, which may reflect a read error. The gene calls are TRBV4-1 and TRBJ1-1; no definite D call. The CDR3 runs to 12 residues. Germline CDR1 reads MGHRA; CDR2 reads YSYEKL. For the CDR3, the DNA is TGCGCCAGCAGCCAAGTGAACGCTGAAGCTTTCTTT. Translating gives CASSQVNAEAFF.

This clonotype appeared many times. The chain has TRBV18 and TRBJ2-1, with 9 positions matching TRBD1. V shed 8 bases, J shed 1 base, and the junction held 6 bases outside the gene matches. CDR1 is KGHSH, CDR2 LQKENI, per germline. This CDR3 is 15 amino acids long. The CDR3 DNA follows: TGTGCCAGCAGTCCCGGGACAGGGTCCTACAATGAGCAGTTCTTC. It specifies CASSPGTGSYNEQFF.